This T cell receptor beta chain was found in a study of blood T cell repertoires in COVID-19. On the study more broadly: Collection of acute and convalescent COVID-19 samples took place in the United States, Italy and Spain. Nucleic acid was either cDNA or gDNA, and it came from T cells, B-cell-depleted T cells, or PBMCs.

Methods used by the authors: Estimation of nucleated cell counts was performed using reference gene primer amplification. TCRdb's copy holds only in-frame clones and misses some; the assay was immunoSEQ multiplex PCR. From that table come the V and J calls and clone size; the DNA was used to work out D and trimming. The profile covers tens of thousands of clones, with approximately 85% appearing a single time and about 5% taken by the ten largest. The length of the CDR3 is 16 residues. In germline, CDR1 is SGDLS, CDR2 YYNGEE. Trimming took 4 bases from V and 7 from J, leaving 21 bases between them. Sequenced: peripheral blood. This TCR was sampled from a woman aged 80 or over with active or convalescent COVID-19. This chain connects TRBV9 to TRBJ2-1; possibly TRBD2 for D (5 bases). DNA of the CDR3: TGTGCCAGCAGCCCCGGGATTCGAAACACCAATAATGAGCAGTTCTTC. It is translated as CASSPGIRNTNNEQFF.